This TCR beta chain was captured in a study of T cell responses to AZD1222 COVID-19 vaccine. Study-level points and caveats: Baseline antibody screening turned up just six seropositive AZD1222 recipients. Close to half of spike-specific TCRs reportedly recognize unmutated variant regions. Females made up more of the donors, who were largely white British, and clonal diversity may have come out too low.

The data were produced by immunoSEQ multiplex PCR, yet TCRdb's version contains in-frame clones alone and is incomplete. The data hold approximately 140,000 clones, with less than 95% observed a single time. In regard to this clone: Its antigen is unknown.

V shed 0 bases and J shed 5 bases, with 10 bases lying between them. The CDR3 length is 14 residues. The germline CDR1 and CDR2 sequences are SEHNR and FQNEAQ (reference sequence). The receptor comes from an adult in good health. The rearrangement joins TRBV7-9 to TRBJ2-5; no firm D call. The specimen comprised peripheral blood, sampled on day 0 of AZD1222 vaccination. The CDR3 DNA follows: TGTGCCAGCAGCTTAGCGCAAAGGATTGAGACCCAGTACTTC. It encodes CASSLAQRIETQYF.